These T cell receptor beta chains were read from a single sample in a study of T cells in Graves' hyperthyroidism and ophthalmopathy. In TCRdb, the multiplex PCR reads were re-called with MiXCR into one record per CDR3 protein. Among hundreds of thousands of distinct CDR3 sequences, just under 20% were seen once, and the ten largest hold roughly 44%. Input material: blood. The receptors shown here come from a man aged 35-49 years with Graves' ophthalmopathy. Each CDR3 is given with its conserved first and last residue. A D gene is named only where the DNA matches it firmly. Clone size appears in some rows only: once, few, many, or a class for an expanded clone.

J,V,D,length,size,DNA,CDR3
TRBJ2-4,TRBV3-1,.,14,few,TGTGCCAGCAGCCAAGACTCGGACAGAGACATTCAGTACTTC,CASSQDSDRDIQYF
TRBJ2-7,TRBV15,.,15,.,TGTGCCACCAGCAGAGAATTAAAGGGGACGAACGAGCAGTACTTC,CATSRELKGTNEQYF
TRBJ2-7,TRBV7-6,TRBD2,14,.,TGTGCCAGCAGCTTAGGAAGCGGGAAATACGAGCAGTACTTC,CASSLGSGKYEQYF
TRBJ1-1,TRBV6-6,.,15,.,TGTGCCAGCAGTTACTCAAGGGGGGAGCACACTGAAGCTTTCTTT,CASSYSRGEHTEAFF
TRBJ1-1,TRBV6-2/TRBV6-3,.,14,few,TGTGCCAGCAGCGTCTCAGGGTGGGACGCTGAAGCTTTCTTT,CASSVSGWDAEAFF
TRBJ2-1,TRBV29-1,.,12,few,TGCAGCGTGGGATCCAGGGCCAATGAGCAGTTCTTC,CSVGSRANEQFF
TRBJ1-2,TRBV5-5,.,12,many,TGTGCCAGCAGCTTGGGCCTCTATGGCTACACCTTC,CASSLGLYGYTF
TRBJ2-5,TRBV20-1,TRBD2,15,.,TGCAGTGCTAGAGGATTAGGGACTAGCCTTGAGACCCAGTACTTC,CSARGLGTSLETQYF
TRBJ1-1,TRBV5-1,TRBD1,18,.,TGTGCCAGCAGCGTAGATGGAGGGGCTGGGACAGGGCGAACTGAAGCTTTCTTT,CASSVDGGAGTGRTEAFF
TRBJ1-1,TRBV6-1,.,14,few,TGTGCCAGCACACAGGGTACGGGGAAGGCTGAAGCTTTCTTT,CASTQGTGKAEAFF
TRBJ1-2,TRBV20-1,.,12,few,TGCAGTGCTAGAGTACAGGGCTATGGCTACACCTTC,CSARVQGYGYTF
TRBJ2-3,TRBV5-1,.,15,few,TGCGCCAGCAGCTTGGGACCCTCAGTCACAGATACGCAGTATTTT,CASSLGPSVTDTQYF
TRBJ2-7,TRBV28,.,15,many,TGTGCCAGCAGTTCTACAGGCTCCCTCTCCTACGAGCAGTACTTC,CASSSTGSLSYEQYF
TRBJ2-7,TRBV6-1,.,12,many,TGTGTCTCCTCCGGGACACCGTCCGAGCAGTACTTC,CVSSGTPSEQYF
TRBJ2-7,TRBV5-1,TRBD1,15,few,TGCGCCAGCAGCCTTGATGGGGACAGTTACTACGAGCAGTACTTC,CASSLDGDSYYEQYF
TRBJ2-3,TRBV30,.,12,.,TGTGCCTGGGGAATAAGCACAGATACGCAGTATTTT,CAWGISTDTQYF
TRBJ2-5,TRBV7-3,.,13,many,TGTGCCAGCAGTTTCAGGCGAGGGGAGACCCAGTACTTC,CASSFRRGETQYF
TRBJ2-5,TRBV11-1,.,14,many,TGTGCCAGCAGTCAAAGTGAGGAGGGGATGACCCAGTACTTC,CASSQSEEGMTQYF
TRBJ2-1,TRBV12-3/TRBV12-4,.,16,many,TGTGCCAGCAGGACTACCGGGACCAGGCTTCGGAATGAGCAGTTCTTC,CASRTTGTRLRNEQFF
TRBJ2-7,TRBV12-3/TRBV12-4,.,14,many,TGTGCCATCCTCGGGGAGGACACATCCTACGAGCAGTACTTC,CAILGEDTSYEQYF
TRBJ2-1,TRBV20-1,.,13,many,TGCAGTGCTAGAGATGTGACAACCAATGAGCAGTTCTTC,CSARDVTTNEQFF
TRBJ1-6,TRBV5-6,.,16,few,TGTGCCAGCAGCTCCCCCGGACAGACCTATAATTCACCCCTCCACTTT,CASSSPGQTYNSPLHF
TRBJ2-5,TRBV7-9,TRBD2,14,.,TGTGTCGGCCTAACTAGCGGGGCCCCAGAGACCCAGTACTTC,CVGLTSGAPETQYF
TRBJ2-1,TRBV7-9,TRBD2,17,.,TGTGCCAGCACCCTAGCCCCGACTAGCACCTCCTACAATGAGCAGTTCTTC,CASTLAPTSTSYNEQFF
TRBJ1-5,TRBV7-9,.,15,.,TGTGCCAGCAGCTCCTTCTCAGAACCTAATCAGCCCCAGCATTTT,CASSSFSEPNQPQHF
TRBJ2-3,TRBV7-9,.,15,.,TGTGCCAGCAGCTCCGGACTTGCTAGCACAGGTACGCAGTATTTT,CASSSGLASTGTQYF
TRBJ1-1,TRBV20-1,TRBD1,15,many,TGCAGTGCTTCCCCAGGGGGAAGTATGAACACTGAAGCTTTCTTT,CSASPGGSMNTEAFF
TRBJ2-5,TRBV28,.,13,many,TGTGCCAGCGGAAGGAACGACCCAGAGACCCAGTACTTC,CASGRNDPETQYF
TRBJ1-3,TRBV11-2,.,14,few,TGTGCCAGCAACCCAGAGAGGCTTGGAAACACCATATATTTT,CASNPERLGNTIYF
TRBJ2-2,TRBV6-1,.,11,.,TGTGCCAGCAGTAGGTCCAGGGTGCTGTTTTTT,CASSRSRVLFF
TRBJ2-7,TRBV3-1,.,11,.,TGTGCCAGCAGCCACCGGCAGGAGCAGTACTTC,CASSHRQEQYF
TRBJ1-2,TRBV19,.,14,.,TGTGCCAGTAGAACCGAAACGGGGTCCTATGGCTACACCTTC,CASRTETGSYGYTF
TRBJ2-7,TRBV29-1,.,15,few,TGCAGCGTTGCACTTTGGGGACTCTGCCACTACGAGCAGTACTTC,CSVALWGLCHYEQYF
TRBJ2-7,TRBV7-9,.,14,.,TGTGCCAGCAGCTTAGAAGGTGGGGACTACGAGCAGTACTTC,CASSLEGGDYEQYF
TRBJ1-2,TRBV10-2,.,13,.,TGCGCCAGCAGCCTCGGGGGGAAAGGAGGCTACACCTTC,CASSLGGKGGYTF
TRBJ2-7,TRBV7-3,.,15,many,TGTGCCAGCAGCCAGTCGGACGGACCGTACTACGAGCAGTACTTC,CASSQSDGPYYEQYF
TRBJ2-1,TRBV3-1,TRBD2,17,few,TGTGCCAGCAGCCAAGTCGGGACTAGCGGGTACTACAATGAGCAGTTCTTC,CASSQVGTSGYYNEQFF
TRBJ2-5,TRBV6-1,TRBD2,15,.,TGTGCCAGCAGGGCCAGGACTAGGAGTTGGGAGACCCAGTACTTC,CASRARTRSWETQYF
TRBJ1-5,TRBV6-2/TRBV6-3,.,15,many,TGTGCCAGCAGTTTGACAGAGGCGAGCAATCAGCCCCAGCATTTT,CASSLTEASNQPQHF
TRBJ2-7,TRBV20-1,TRBD1,12,many,TGCAGTGCTCGGGACAGGGTCCACGAGCAGTACTTC,CSARDRVHEQYF
TRBJ2-1,TRBV5-1,TRBD1,15,many,TGTGCCAGCAGCCTCGGACAGGGCGTATACAATGAGCAGTTCTTC,CASSLGQGVYNEQFF
TRBJ1-2,TRBV4-1,TRBD1,17,few,TGCGCCAGCAGCCATCCCCGGGACAGGGCTTCTAACTATGGCTACACCTTC,CASSHPRDRASNYGYTF
TRBJ1-1,TRBV3-1,.,13,many,TGTGCCAGCAGCCACGCGGTAAAGGATCAAGCTTTCTTT,CASSHAVKDQAFF
TRBJ2-2,TRBV7-8,TRBD2,14,.,TGTGCCAGCGGACTAGCAAGTTGGGCCGGGGAGCTGTTTTTT,CASGLASWAGELFF
TRBJ1-1,TRBV28,TRBD1,16,many,TGTGCCAGCAGCCAAGGACAGGCTACGATGAACACTGAAGCTTTCTTT,CASSQGQATMNTEAFF
TRBJ1-2,TRBV7-2,.,16,.,TGTGCCAGCAGCTTAGCGAGAATCCCCCTCGGGTTCGGCTGCACCTTC,CASSLARIPLGFGCTF
TRBJ1-4,TRBV14,.,16,.,TGTGCCAGCAGCCAAGCGTTCTCGTCAAGGGGAGAAAAACTGTTTTTT,CASSQAFSSRGEKLFF
TRBJ1-2,TRBV6-2/TRBV6-3,.,13,few,TGTGCCAGCAGCCCCACAGCGGGCGGTGGCTACACCTTC,CASSPTAGGGYTF
TRBJ1-4,TRBV27,.,14,few,TGTGCCAGCAGTGGAACAGGGTATAATGAAAAACTGTTTTTT,CASSGTGYNEKLFF
TRBJ1-6,TRBV28,.,12,few,TGTGCCAGCAGCTTAATTAATTCACCCCTCCACTTT,CASSLINSPLHF
TRBJ2-7,TRBV7-2,.,15,many,TGTGCCAGCAGCTTAGACAGGGACCCTGCCTACGAGCAGTACTTC,CASSLDRDPAYEQYF
TRBJ1-4,TRBV24-1,.,15,.,TGTGCCACCAGTGACCGGGTGGGCCGGAATGAAAAACTGTTTTTT,CATSDRVGRNEKLFF
TRBJ1-1,TRBV20-1,.,14,few,TGCAGTGCAAAGAAGGGGGGAGTGAACACTGAAGCTTTCTTT,CSAKKGGVNTEAFF
TRBJ1-2,TRBV12-3/TRBV12-4,TRBD1,16,few,TGTGCCAGCAGTTCCAACCCGACAGGGGGCGCCGATGGCTACACCTTC,CASSSNPTGGADGYTF
TRBJ2-7,TRBV7-2,.,14,many,TGTGCCAGCAGTCCCATCACCTACCTGAACGAGCAGTACTTC,CASSPITYLNEQYF
TRBJ1-3,TRBV28,.,18,.,TGTGCCAGCAGTTTTGCGGAGGGAAGGGGCACCACCTTTCTCACCATATATTTT,CASSFAEGRGTTFLTIYF
TRBJ1-4,TRBV5-1,.,14,many,TGCGCCAGCAGCTTAGATCAGGAGAATGAAAAACTGTTTTTT,CASSLDQENEKLFF
TRBJ1-5,TRBV18,.,15,.,TGTGCCAGCTCACCTGTCAAGGGACCTAATCAGCCCCAGCATTTT,CASSPVKGPNQPQHF
TRBJ2-3,TRBV6-1,.,14,many,TGTGCCAGCCCCCGGTCCGGGCCGGGCGATACGCAGTATTTT,CASPRSGPGDTQYF